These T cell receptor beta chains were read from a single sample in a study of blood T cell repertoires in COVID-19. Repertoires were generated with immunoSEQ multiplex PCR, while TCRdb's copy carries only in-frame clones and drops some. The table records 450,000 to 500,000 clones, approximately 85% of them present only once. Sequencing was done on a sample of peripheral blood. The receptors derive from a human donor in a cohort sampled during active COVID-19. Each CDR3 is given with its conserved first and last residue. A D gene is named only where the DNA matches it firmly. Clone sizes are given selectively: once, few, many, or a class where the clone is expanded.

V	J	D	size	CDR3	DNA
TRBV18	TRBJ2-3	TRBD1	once	CASSPPNGQDHTQYF	TGTGCCAGCTCACCACCTAATGGACAGGACCATACGCAGTATTTT
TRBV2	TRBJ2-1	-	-	CASISTAASYDSEQFF	TGTGCCAGCATCTCGACGGCGGCTAGCTATGACTCTGAGCAGTTCTTC
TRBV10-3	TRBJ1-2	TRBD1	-	CAIRTGGAGGYTF	TGTGCCATCAGAACAGGGGGCGCGGGGGGCTACACCTTC
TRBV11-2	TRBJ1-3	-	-	CASSFNSGNTIYF	TGTGCCAGCAGCTTTAACTCTGGAAACACCATATATTTT
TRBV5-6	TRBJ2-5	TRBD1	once	CASSQTGGGETQYF	TGTGCCAGCAGCCAGACAGGGGGCGGGGAGACCCAGTACTTC
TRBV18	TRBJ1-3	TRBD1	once	CASSPTDRAGNTIYF	TGTGCCAGCTCTCCAACCGACAGGGCTGGAAACACCATATATTTT
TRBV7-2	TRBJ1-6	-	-	CASSLVDQSGGPLHF	TGTGCCAGCAGCTTAGTGGATCAATCGGGGGGACCCCTCCACTTT
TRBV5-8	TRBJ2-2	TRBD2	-	CASSIEWAGGNTGELFF	TGTGCCAGCAGCATAGAATGGGCGGGAGGCAACACCGGGGAGCTGTTTTTT
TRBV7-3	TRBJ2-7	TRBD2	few	CASSLNSGRAYEQYF	TGTGCCAGCAGCTTAAATAGCGGGAGGGCCTACGAGCAGTACTTC
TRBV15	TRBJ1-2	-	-	CATSRDLGGNYGYTF	TGTGCCACCAGCAGAGATTTAGGAGGAAACTATGGCTACACCTTC
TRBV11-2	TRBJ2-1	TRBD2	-	CASSLVALAGSYNEQFF	TGTGCCAGCAGCTTAGTGGCACTAGCGGGGAGTTACAATGAGCAGTTCTTC
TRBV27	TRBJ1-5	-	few	CASSLGQIQPQHF	TGTGCCAGCAGTTTAGGGCAGATTCAGCCCCAGCATTTT
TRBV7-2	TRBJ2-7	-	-	CASSLGRQFYEQYF	TGTGCCAGCAGCTTGGGTCGACAATTCTACGAGCAGTACTTC
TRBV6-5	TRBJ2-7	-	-	CASSYSGVRASYEQYF	TGTGCCAGCAGTTATTCGGGGGTAAGGGCCTCCTACGAGCAGTACTTC
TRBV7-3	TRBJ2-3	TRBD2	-	CASSLQAGRPDTQYF	TGTGCCAGCAGCTTGCAAGCGGGAAGGCCAGATACGCAGTATTTT
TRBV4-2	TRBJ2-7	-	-	CASSQEPGYEQYF	TGTGCCAGCAGCCAAGAGCCAGGCTACGAGCAGTACTTC
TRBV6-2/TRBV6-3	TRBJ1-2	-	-	CASSSTRGGYGYTF	TGTGCCAGCAGTTCAACCCGCGGGGGCTATGGCTACACCTTC
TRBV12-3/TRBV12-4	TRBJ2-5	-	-	CASSLGFQETQYF	TGTGCCAGCAGTCTCGGGTTCCAAGAGACCCAGTACTTC
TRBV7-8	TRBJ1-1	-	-	CASCAGRNTEAFF	TGTGCCAGCTGTGCGGGTCGTAACACTGAAGCTTTCTTT
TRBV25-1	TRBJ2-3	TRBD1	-	CASSDPGQGATDTQYF	TGTGCCAGCAGTGACCCGGGACAGGGGGCGACAGATACGCAGTATTTT
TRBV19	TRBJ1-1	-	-	CASSIEPTVYTEAFF	TGTGCCAGTAGTATAGAGCCCACTGTTTACACTGAAGCTTTCTTT
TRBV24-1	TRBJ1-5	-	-	CATSEPGTQNQPQHF	TGTGCCACCAGTGAGCCAGGGACACAGAATCAGCCCCAGCATTTT
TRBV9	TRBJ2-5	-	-	CASSGFSRGETQYF	TGTGCCAGCAGCGGTTTTAGTCGCGGGGAGACCCAGTACTTC
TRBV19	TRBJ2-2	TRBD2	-	CASSNSQASGSGGAGELFF	TGTGCCAGTAGTAATTCCCAGGCCAGCGGGAGCGGGGGGGCCGGGGAGCTGTTTTTT
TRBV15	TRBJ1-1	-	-	CATSRGVKGLTNTEAFF	TGTGCCACCAGCAGAGGAGTTAAGGGACTGACGAACACTGAAGCTTTCTTT
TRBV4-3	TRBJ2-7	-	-	CASSQVYRVSSYEQYF	TGCGCCAGCAGCCAAGTCTACAGGGTCTCAAGCTACGAGCAGTACTTC
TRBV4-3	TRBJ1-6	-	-	CASSQEGGGIYNSPLHF	TGCGCCAGCAGCCAAGAGGGAGGAGGGATCTATAATTCACCCCTCCACTTT
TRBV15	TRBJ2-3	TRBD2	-	CALGGRGSTDTQYF	TGTGCCTTGGGTGGGAGGGGCTCCACAGATACGCAGTATTTT
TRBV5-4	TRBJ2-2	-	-	CASSDLRRAGELFF	TGTGCCAGCAGCGACCTGCGGCGGGCCGGGGAGCTGTTTTTT
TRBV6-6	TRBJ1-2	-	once	CASRPLGNYGYTF	TGTGCCAGCCGGCCCCTCGGGAACTATGGCTACACCTTC
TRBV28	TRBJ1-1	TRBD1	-	CASRETGVHTEAFF	TGTGCCAGCAGAGAAACAGGGGTGCACACTGAAGCTTTCTTT
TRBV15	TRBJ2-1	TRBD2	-	CATSRLAGSYNEQFF	TGTGCCACCAGCAGACTAGCGGGCTCCTACAATGAGCAGTTCTTC
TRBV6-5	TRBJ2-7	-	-	CASSQRLTGEQYF	TGTGCCAGTTCGCAGAGATTGACGGGAGAGCAGTACTTC
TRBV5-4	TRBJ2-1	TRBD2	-	CASSRGTSGRYNEQFF	TGTGCCAGCAGCCGGGGGACTAGCGGGCGCTACAATGAGCAGTTCTTC
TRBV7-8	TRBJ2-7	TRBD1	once	CASSLEQGTAYEQYF	TGTGCCAGCAGCTTAGAACAAGGGACAGCCTACGAGCAGTACTTC
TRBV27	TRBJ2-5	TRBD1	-	CASSLRGGTGGVTQYF	TGTGCCAGCAGCTTACGGGGGGGGACAGGGGGCGTGACCCAGTACTTC
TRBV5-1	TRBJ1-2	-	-	CASSPSPFRGLWSYTF	TGCGCCAGCAGCCCTAGCCCTTTTCGAGGGCTATGGAGCTACACCTTC
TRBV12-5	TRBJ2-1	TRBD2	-	CASGSSAGVLSYNEQFF	TGTGCTAGTGGTTCCTCAGCGGGAGTCCTCTCCTACAATGAGCAGTTCTTC
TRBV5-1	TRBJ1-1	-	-	CASSLGPPDTMNTEAFF	TGCGCCAGCAGCCTGGGCCCCCCCGACACCATGAACACTGAAGCTTTCTTT
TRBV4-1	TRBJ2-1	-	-	CASSQEGREYNEQFF	TGCGCCAGCAGCCAAGAGGGCAGGGAATACAATGAGCAGTTCTTC
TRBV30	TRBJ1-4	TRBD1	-	CAWSHPGTATNEKLFF	TGTGCCTGGAGTCACCCCGGGACAGCAACTAATGAAAAACTGTTTTTT
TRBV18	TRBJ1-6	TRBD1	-	CASSLATGGDSPLHF	TGTGCCAGCTCACTAGCAACAGGGGGGGATTCACCCCTCCACTTT
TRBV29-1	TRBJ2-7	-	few	CSVGTGYPYEQYF	TGCAGCGTTGGAACAGGGTACCCCTACGAGCAGTACTTC
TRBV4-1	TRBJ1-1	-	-	CAAGSDSGYTEAFF	TGCGCCGCCGGGAGTGATTCGGGGTACACTGAAGCTTTCTTT
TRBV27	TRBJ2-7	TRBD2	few	CASRTSGSSEQYF	TGTGCCAGCAGGACTAGCGGGAGTAGCGAGCAGTACTTC
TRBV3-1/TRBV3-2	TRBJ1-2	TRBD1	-	CASSQQGQGANYGYTF	TGTGCCAGCAGCCAACAGGGACAGGGGGCTAACTATGGCTACACCTTC
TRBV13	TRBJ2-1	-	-	CASSLIVTSAYNEQFF	TGTGCCAGCAGCTTAATAGTTACCTCGGCCTACAATGAGCAGTTCTTC
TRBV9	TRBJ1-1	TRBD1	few	CASSVRAGQENTEAFF	TGTGCCAGCAGCGTACGCGCCGGACAGGAGAACACTGAAGCTTTCTTT
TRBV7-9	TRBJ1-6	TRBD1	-	CASSLVHRGNSPLHF	TGTGCCAGCAGCTTGGTCCACAGGGGGAATTCACCCCTCCACTTT
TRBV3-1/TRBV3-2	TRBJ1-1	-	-	CASSQNSFNTEAFF	TGTGCCAGCAGCCAAAACAGTTTCAACACTGAAGCTTTCTTT
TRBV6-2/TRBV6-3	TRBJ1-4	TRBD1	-	CASRRPDRDEKLFF	TGTGCCAGCCGCCGCCCCGACAGGGATGAAAAACTGTTTTTT
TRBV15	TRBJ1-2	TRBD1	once	CATSSGDRAKGYTF	TGTGCCACCAGCAGTGGTGACAGGGCTAAAGGCTACACCTTC
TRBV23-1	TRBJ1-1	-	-	CASRKLSGHENTEAFF	TGCGCCAGCAGGAAACTCTCGGGACACGAGAACACTGAAGCTTTCTTT
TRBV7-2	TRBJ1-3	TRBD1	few	CASSLAAGGSGNTIYF	TGTGCCAGCAGCTTAGCTGCAGGGGGTTCTGGAAACACCATATATTTT
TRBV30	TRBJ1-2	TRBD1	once	CAWTEGQYGYTF	TGTGCCTGGACGGAGGGACAGTATGGCTACACCTTC
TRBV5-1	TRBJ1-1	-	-	CASSRRQDPPEAFF	TGCGCCAGCAGCCGTAGGCAGGATCCCCCTGAAGCTTTCTTT
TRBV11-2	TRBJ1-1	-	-	CASSHAGSAEAFF	TGTGCCAGCAGCCATGCTGGGAGCGCTGAAGCTTTCTTT